The 19 T cell receptor beta chains given below trace back to one sample, sequenced in a study of cytomegalovirus exposure and HLA in healthy donors. The PCR had 60 Vbeta and 13 Jbeta primers. This table comes from immunoSEQ multiplex PCR, and its TCRdb copy is limited to in-frame clones, with some not included. The table includes over 60,000 clones, roughly four fifths detected once. The sample consisted of PBMCs. These receptors were obtained from a woman aged 30 to 39 in good health and CMV-seropositive.

The chain links TRBV9 to TRBJ1-4, with unresolved D. V lost 4 bases and J lost 7, with 14 bases in between. CDR3 length: 14 amino acids. In germline, CDR1 is SGDLS, CDR2 YYNGEE. The CDR3 region is CASSYDGGGEKLFF. CDR3 coding DNA: TGTGCCAGCAGCTACGACGGTGGAGGTGAAAAACTGTTTTTT.

This rearrangement joins TRBV7-2 to TRBJ1-2; 11 positions match TRBD1. The CDR3 is 15 residues long. CDR1 is SGHTA, CDR2 FQGNSA, per germline. Unmatched junction bases numbered 7, after V lost 5 bases and J lost 5 bases. CDR3 bases: TGTGCCAGCAGCCCCCCCGGACAGGGGGCGTATGGCTACACCTTC. Residues: CASSPPGQGAYGYTF.

The rearrangement joins TRBV7-6 to TRBJ2-1; TRBD2 matches at 15 bases. The CDR3 is 16 residues long. Germline trimming cut 1 base from V and 10 bases from J; bases unmatched to any gene: 5. CDR1 and CDR2 from the germline V gene are SGHVS and FNYEAQ. CDR3 amino acids: CASSLGGGLAGGEQFF. The CDR3 DNA follows: TGTGCCAGCAGCTTAGGGGGGGGACTAGCGGGAGGAGAGCAGTTCTTC.

This chain connects TRBV15 to TRBJ2-1, with TRBD2 as a possible D gene (7 bases). CDR3 length equals 12 residues. The V gene lost 2 bases and the J gene lost 12 bases, with 11 bases spanning the gap. Germline assignment: CDR1 LNHNV and CDR2 YYDKDF (reference sequence). This CDR3 reads CATSRWGGGQFF. The CDR3 nucleotides are TGTGCCACCAGCAGATGGGGGGGCGGGCAGTTCTTC.

The rearrangement links TRBV5-4 to TRBJ2-2, with 10 bases that match TRBD2. CDR1 is SGHNT and CDR2 is YYREEE in the germline V gene (reference sequence). This CDR3 is 15 amino acids long. The V and J ends lost 4 bases and 4 bases, in that order; junction bases with no gene match: 4. DNA of the CDR3: TGTGCCAGCAGCGTAAGGACTAGCGGCACCGGGGAGCTGTTTTTT. Its translation is CASSVRTSGTGELFF.

V gene TRBV7-2 combines with J gene TRBJ2-7; 12 bases are shared with TRBD2. This CDR3 comprises 15 residues. Germline V gene data show CDR1 as SGHTA and CDR2 as FQGNSA. V shed 5 bases, J shed 2 bases, and the junction held 4 bases outside the gene matches. The CDR3 bases are TGTGCCAGCAGCCCTTGGACTAGCGGGGCCTACGAGCAGTACTTC. Its protein is CASSPWTSGAYEQYF. Supplemented by reference TRBV7-2 and TRBJ2-7, the full variable domain reads GAGVSQSPSNKVTEKGKDVELRCDPISGHTALYWYRQSLGQGLEFLIYFQGNSAPDKSGLPSDRFSAERTGGSVSTLTIQRTQQEDSAVYLCASSPWTSGAYEQYFGPGTRLTVT.

The chain joins TRBV27 to TRBJ2-7; 10 nucleotides line up with TRBD1. This CDR3 region has 15 residues. V was pared by 1 base and J by 1 base, with 1 base of the junction left unmatched. Germline assignment: CDR1 MNHEY and CDR2 SMNVEV (reference sequence). For the CDR3, the DNA is TGTGCCAGCAGTTTATGGACAGGGGGATCCTACGAGCAGTACTTC. Residues: CASSLWTGGSYEQYF.

This clone was observed once. The J gene is TRBJ2-7, the V gene TRBV9, with D possibly matching TRBD2 (6 bases). With 2 bases removed from V and 1 base from J, the gap between germline ends came to 13 bases. The CDR3 has 15 residues. Germline CDR1 reads SGDLS; CDR2 reads YYNGEE. The CDR3 nucleotides read TGTGCCAGCAGCGTCGATCTAGCGCCTTCCTACGAGCAGTACTTC. It is translated as CASSVDLAPSYEQYF.

The CDR3 is CASSPPQGQRNGYTF. For the CDR3, the DNA is TGTGCCAGCTCACCACCCCAGGGCCAGAGGAATGGCTACACCTTC. This chain links TRBV18 with TRBJ1-2, with a tentative D call TRBD1 (5 bases). Trimming cost V 0 bases and J 6 bases, with 14 bases left between them. The CDR3 totals 15 residues. Looked up from germline, CDR1 is KGHSH and CDR2 is LQKENI.

CDR3 DNA sequence: TGTGCCAGCAGTGAATTCGGGGGGGCAGGACTAACCTACGAGCAGTACTTC. This translates into CASSEFGGAGLTYEQYF. The chain joins TRBV6-1 to TRBJ2-7, with TRBD2 identical over 8 bases. Germline V CDR1 and CDR2: MNHNS, SASEGT. The CDR3 consists of 17 residues. V lost 2 bases, J lost 2 bases, and 11 bases stayed unmatched.

This chain joins TRBV19 and TRBJ2-5, with 8 bases lining up with TRBD1. Germline-derived CDR1 and CDR2 are LNHDA and SQIVND (reference sequence). V shed 5 bases and J 3 bases; nucleotides not matched to a gene: 5. CDR3 size: 14 residues. The CDR3 DNA reads as TGTGCCAGTAGTCTAGGACAGGGTGAAGAGACCCAGTACTTC. It specifies CASSLGQGEETQYF.

As DNA, the CDR3 is TGCAGCGTTCCATCTCGAGCGGGCGGGGAGCTGTTTTTT. It specifies CSVPSRAGGELFF. The chain has TRBV29-1 and TRBJ2-2; D perhaps matches TRBD2 (6 bases). Looked up from germline, CDR1 is SQVTM and CDR2 is ANQGSEA. CDR3 length equals 13 residues. V was pared by 5 bases and J by 7 bases, with 14 bases between.

CDR3 protein: CASSVATSGGYYEQYF. The CDR3 region has the DNA TGTGCCAGCAGCGTTGCGACTAGCGGGGGATACTACGAGCAGTACTTC. This chain uses TRBV9 with TRBJ2-7, with TRBD2 matching 12 bases. From germline, CDR1 is SGDLS and CDR2 YYNGEE. V trimming: 2 bases; J trimming: 3 bases; junction bases outside the gene matches: 6. This CDR3 contains 16 residues.

The chain recombines TRBV28 with TRBJ1-1; D might be TRBD1 (5 bases). The CDR3 is 12 residues long. Looked up from germline, CDR1 is MDHEN and CDR2 is SYDVKM. With 3 bases removed from V and 10 bases from J, the gap between germline ends came to 12 bases. As DNA, the CDR3 is TGTGCCAGCAGTTTCCCTGGGGGGGTAGCTTTCTTT. Residues: CASSFPGGVAFF.

CDR3 sequence (DNA): TGCGCCAGCAGCTTCGCGACTAGATTCCTTAACAATGAGCAGTTCTTC. Its protein product is CASSFATRFLNNEQFF. The chain is built from TRBV5-1 and TRBJ2-1; D is possibly TRBD2 (6 bases). Trimming took off 2 bases at V and 5 bases at J, with 17 bases between the two ends. Germline lookup yields CDR1 SGHRS and CDR2 YFSETQ. The CDR3 length is 16 residues.

The sample holds one count of this clone. The rearrangement joins TRBV28 to TRBJ1-5; 7 bases match TRBD1. This CDR3 region has 16 residues. V lost 5 bases to trimming and J lost 2 bases; unmatched junction nucleotides: 9. Germline lookup yields CDR1 MDHEN and CDR2 SYDVKM. The CDR3 sequence: CASSPTTGQGNQPQHF. CDR3 in DNA: TGTGCCAGCAGTCCAACGACAGGGCAGGGCAATCAGCCCCAGCATTTT.

This chain connects TRBV14 to TRBJ2-1; no clear D. Deletions cut 1 base from V and 9 bases from J, with 13 bases between. Per the germline V gene, CDR1 is SGHDN and CDR2 is FVKESK. The CDR3 consists of 14 residues. CDR3 region: CASSQVLVVAEQFF. CDR3 in DNA: TGTGCCAGCAGCCAAGTTTTGGTGGTAGCTGAGCAGTTCTTC. The whole variable domain, remainder taken from reference TRBV14 and TRBJ2-1, is EAGVTQFPSHSVIEKGQTVTLRCDPISGHDNLYWYRRVMGKEIKFLLHFVKESKQDESGMPNNRFLAERTGGTYSTLKVQPAELEDSGVYFCASSQVLVVAEQFFGPGTRLTVL.

CDR3 in DNA: TGCGCCAGCAGCTTGCAACTCCAGGGGCAACGCGAGCAGTACTTC. It specifies CASSLQLQGQREQYF. V is TRBV5-1 and J is TRBJ2-5; TRBD1 might be the D (6 bases). TRBJ2-7 matches the DNA end more closely, so the J call is doubtful. This CDR3 spans 15 amino acids. Germline V gives CDR1 SGHRS, CDR2 YFSETQ.

The rearrangement joins TRBV7-8 to TRBJ2-3; D is possibly TRBD2 (7 bases). The CDR3 extends over 17 amino acids. CDR1 SGHVS and CDR2 FQNEAQ come from the germline V gene. Trimming pared 2 bases from V and 4 bases from J, leaving 19 bases between. CDR3 sequence: CASSLPGGRGRPDTQYF. CDR3 in DNA: TGTGCCAGCAGCTTACCGGGGGGCAGGGGAAGGCCAGATACGCAGTATTTT.